This T cell receptor (beta chain) came from a study of blood T cell repertoires in COVID-19. About the study: The study drew acute and convalescent COVID-19 samples from the United States, Italy and Spain. The analysed material was cDNA or gDNA that came from T cells, B-cell-depleted T cells, or PBMCs.

In the study's own analysis: Amplification from reference gene primers served as the basis for estimated nucleated cell counts. Method: immunoSEQ multiplex PCR; TCRdb's copy keeps in-frame clones and lacks some. From that table come the V and J calls and clone size; the DNA was used to work out D and trimming. The table includes some 240,000 clones, about 81% detected once. Cohort allocation depended upon clinical history that participants reported. Trimming cost V 3 bases and J 1 base, with 9 bases left between them. Looked up from germline, CDR1 is MNHEY and CDR2 is SVGEGT. CDR3 length: 14 residues.

This TCR was recovered from a man in his thirties or forties with acute COVID-19. The chain has TRBV6-2 or TRBV6-3 and TRBJ1-1; D possibly corresponds to TRBD1 (5 bases). Input material: PBMCs or T cells enriched from blood (not recorded which). The CDR3 coding sequence is TGTGCCAGCAGTTATAATAGGGGGAACACTGAAGCTTTCTTT. It codes for CASSYNRGNTEAFF.